These 24 T cell receptor beta chains came from one sample sequenced in a study of control samples from healthy donors and cancer patients. TCRdb keeps only in-frame clones here, not all; method: immunoSEQ multiplex PCR. There are about 130,000 clones in the sample; around 93% occur only once, and about 9% lies in the top ten. The specimen was blood. The origin of the receptors is a man aged 18-30 years in good health.

This clone is a singleton in its sample. V usage is TRBV19 and J usage is TRBJ2-7, with 7 bases identical to TRBD2. Unmatched junction bases numbered 6, after V lost 5 bases and J lost 5 bases. From germline, CDR1 is LNHDA and CDR2 SQIVND (reference sequence). This CDR3 region has 13 residues. For the CDR3, the DNA is TGTGCCAGTAGTGTCACTAGCGCCCACGAGCAGTACTTC. This encodes CASSVTSAHEQYF.

The chain carries TRBV2 and TRBJ1-1; no clear D gene. CDR1 is SNHLY, CDR2 FYNNEI, per germline. The CDR3 is 14 residues long. V lost 10 bases and J 5 bases, leaving 20 bases between the germline ends. The CDR3: CATDEQRSWTEAFF. CDR3 coding DNA: TGTGCCACCGACGAACAGCGGAGTTGGACTGAAGCTTTCTTT. The whole variable domain, filled in from reference TRBV2 and TRBJ1-1, reads EPEVTQTPSHQVTQMGQEVILRCVPISNHLYFYWYRQILGQKVEFLVSFYNNEISEKSEIFDDQFSVERPDGSNFTLKIRSTKLEDSAMYFCATDEQRSWTEAFFGQGTRLTVV.

In its sample, this clone was seen a few times. The chain joins TRBV9 to TRBJ1-5; unclear D gene. The CDR3 consists of 14 residues. CDR1 SGDLS and CDR2 YYNGEE come from the germline V gene. V was pared by 0 bases and J by 4 bases, with 8 bases between. The CDR3, as DNA: TGTGCCAGCAGCGTAGGGTGGTCGAATCAGCCCCAGCATTTT. This codes for CASSVGWSNQPQHF.

This clone appeared once. J is TRBJ1-2 and V is TRBV10-1; TRBD1 is a possible D gene (5 bases). This CDR3 region has 13 residues. Per germline, CDR1 WNHNN and CDR2 SYGVQD (reference sequence). Trimming pared 6 bases from V and 2 bases from J, leaving 10 bases between. CDR3 residues: CASREQENYGYTF. CDR3 coding DNA: TGCGCCAGCAGGGAACAGGAGAACTATGGCTACACCTTC.

V usage is TRBV4-1 and J usage is TRBJ1-4; 7 bases fit TRBD1. The CDR3 spans 16 residues. V shed 4 bases and J 6 bases; nucleotides not matched to a gene: 11. CDR1 and CDR2 (germline): MGHRA, YSYEKL. CDR3 sequence (DNA): TGCGCCAGCAGCCCAACGGTAGGGGGCGTTGATGAAAAACTGTTTTTT. This gives the protein CASSPTVGGVDEKLFF.

This chain joins TRBV6-5 and TRBJ2-1, with a tentative D call TRBD1 (7 bases). The CDR3 is 14 amino acids. Per germline, CDR1 MNHEY and CDR2 SVGAGI. CDR3: CATRGAYRDNEQFF. The CDR3 bases are TGTGCTACCAGGGGGGCCTACCGGGACAATGAGCAGTTCTTC.

The gene calls are TRBV29-1 and TRBJ2-4; tentative D call: TRBD2 (7 bases). V was shortened by 5 bases and J by 7 bases, with 15 bases between the two germline ends. The germline V gene encodes CDR1 SQVTM and CDR2 ANQGSEA. This CDR3 comprises 13 residues. This CDR3 reads CSVYGGQINIQYF. The CDR3 nucleotides are TGCAGCGTTTACGGGGGGCAGATTAACATTCAGTACTTC.

This chain connects TRBV6-5 to TRBJ1-1, with 7 bases that match TRBD1. After removal of 0 bases from V and 4 bases from J, the junction contained 5 bases not matched to a gene. The CDR3 sequence is 15 residues long. CDR1 is MNHEY and CDR2 is SVGAGI in the germline V gene. CDR3 DNA sequence: TGTGCCAGCAGTTACTCCTACAGGGGTGGCACTGAAGCTTTCTTT. This sequence encodes CASSYSYRGGTEAFF.

The chain couples TRBV7-6 to TRBJ2-1; perhaps TRBD1 as D (6 bases). This CDR3 is built from 15 residues. Germline assignment: CDR1 SGHVS and CDR2 FNYEAQ. Trimming took off 4 bases at V and 6 bases at J, with 16 bases between the two ends. The CDR3 nucleotides read TGTGCCAGCAGCTCGCTACAGGGAATGGTCAATGAGCAGTTCTTC. This translates into CASSSLQGMVNEQFF.

The chain is built from TRBV2 and TRBJ1-2; TRBD1 aligns across 9 bases. The V segment lost 7 bases and the J segment 3 bases; nucleotides outside the gene matches: 12. CDR3 length: 16 amino acids. The germline CDR1 and CDR2 sequences are SNHLY and FYNNEI. The CDR3 reads CASIPGQGVAYYGYTF. The CDR3 coding sequence is TGTGCCAGCATCCCGGGACAGGGTGTAGCTTACTATGGCTACACCTTC. Complete variable domain (other parts from reference TRBV2 and TRBJ1-2): EPEVTQTPSHQVTQMGQEVILRCVPISNHLYFYWYRQILGQKVEFLVSFYNNEISEKSEIFDDQFSVERPDGSNFTLKIRSTKLEDSAMYFCASIPGQGVAYYGYTFGSGTRLTVV.

The rearrangement uses TRBV5-5 and TRBJ1-6; D unresolved. Germline V gene sequence: CDR1 SGHKS, CDR2 YYEKEE (reference sequence). The CDR3 totals 15 residues. V lost 4 bases to trimming and J lost 4 bases, with 12 bases between them. CDR3: CASSGPRAYNSPLHF. For the CDR3, the DNA is TGTGCCAGCAGCGGGCCAAGGGCATATAATTCACCCCTCCACTTT. Supplemented by reference TRBV5-5 and TRBJ1-6, the full variable domain reads DAGVTQSPTHLIKTRGQQVTLRCSPISGHKSVSWYQQVLGQGPQFIFQYYEKEERGRGNFPDRFSARQFPNYSSELNVNALLLGDSALYLCASSGPRAYNSPLHFGNGTRLTVT.

This clone was counted a single time. This rearrangement joins TRBV15 to TRBJ2-3; 10 bases agree with TRBD1. The trim removed 3 bases at V and 5 bases at J, leaving 5 bases unmatched. The CDR3 has 15 residues. Germline CDR1 and CDR2: LNHNV and YYDKDF (reference sequence). CDR3 sequence reads: CATSSGTGAKDTQYF. The CDR3 DNA reads as TGTGCCACCAGCAGCGGGACAGGGGCCAAAGATACGCAGTATTTT. The whole variable domain, remainder taken from reference TRBV15 and TRBJ2-3, is DAMVIQNPRYQVTQFGKPVTLSCSQTLNHNVMYWYQQKSSQAPKLLFHYYDKDFNNEADTPDNFQSRRPNTSFCFLDIRSPGLGDTAMYLCATSSGTGAKDTQYFGPGTRLTVL.

This chain uses TRBV18 with TRBJ1-2; 9 nucleotides match TRBD1. CDR1 is KGHSH, CDR2 LQKENI, per germline. The CDR3 covers 16 residues. The junction had 15 bases not matched to a gene; V was cut back by 5 bases and J by 8 bases. This CDR3 reads CASSDPGTGKARGYTF. Written as DNA, the CDR3 is TGTGCCAGCTCAGATCCCGGGACAGGGAAGGCGCGGGGCTACACCTTC.

V is TRBV19 and J is TRBJ2-2; D gene unclear. Between the trimmed V and J ends, which lost 4 bases and 7 bases, there was a span of 10 bases. The CDR3 covers 13 residues. CDR1 and CDR2 from the germline V gene are LNHDA and SQIVND (reference sequence). The CDR3 sequence: CASSTILFGELFF. The DNA for the CDR3 is TGTGCCAGTAGTACAATCCTTTTCGGGGAGCTGTTTTTT. Full variable domain (outside the CDR3, taken from reference TRBV19 and TRBJ2-2): DGGITQSPKYLFRKEGQNVTLSCEQNLNHDAMYWYRQDPGQGLRLIYYSQIVNDFQKGDIAEGYSVSREKKESFPLTVTSAQKNPTAFYLCASSTILFGELFFGEGSRLTVL.

V and J are TRBV6-1 and TRBJ1-2; 8 bases line up with TRBD1. The V gene end was trimmed by 3 bases and the J gene end by 3 bases; junction bases not matched to a gene: 6. CDR1 is MNHNS and CDR2 is SASEGT in the germline V gene. CDR3 length: 15 amino acids. CDR3 coding DNA: TGTGCCAGCAGTGAGCGGCAGGGGGCAGACTATGGCTACACCTTC. As protein: CASSERQGADYGYTF.

The V gene is TRBV5-1, the J gene TRBJ1-5; 9 bases are a match to TRBD1. Germline V gene data show CDR1 as SGHRS and CDR2 as YFSETQ. This CDR3 spans 17 amino acids. J was trimmed by 7 bases and V by 0 bases; bases with no gene match: 11. The CDR3 is CASSLGGQGAPYQPQHF. In nucleotides, the CDR3 is TGCGCCAGCAGCTTGGGGGGACAGGGCGCTCCCTACCAGCCCCAGCATTTT.

V usage is TRBV10-3 and J usage is TRBJ1-2, with a possible D match to TRBD1 (5 bases). V lost 0 bases, J lost 4 bases, and 9 bases lay in between. Germline V gives CDR1 ENHRY, CDR2 SYGVKD. The CDR3 totals 14 residues. The CDR3: CAISESSRAYGYTF. The CDR3 nucleotides read TGTGCCATCAGTGAGTCGAGCAGGGCCTATGGCTACACCTTC.

Remarks on this clone: Other DNA variants within this sample encode the same CDR3. V and J are TRBV9 and TRBJ1-3; D is undetermined. The germline CDR1 and CDR2 sequences are SGDLS and YYNGEE. V gave up 0 bases and J gave up 0 bases, with 4 bases separating them. This CDR3 is built from 14 residues. The DNA of the CDR3 is TGTGCCAGCAGCGTAGGCCTCTCTGGAAACACCATATATTTT. Translated, it gives CASSVGLSGNTIYF.

The CDR3 bases are TGTGCCAGCAGCCCCACAGGGCCGGAACATGAGCAGTTCTTC. Protein sequence: CASSPTGPEHEQFF. The rearrangement uses TRBV4-2 and TRBJ2-1; possibly TRBD1 for D (6 bases). The CDR3 has 14 amino acids. The germline V gene has CDR1 LGHNA and CDR2 YNFKEQ. V was trimmed by 4 bases and J by 8 bases, leaving 15 bases between them.

V gene TRBV2 combines with J gene TRBJ1-6; 8 nucleotides match TRBD1. This CDR3 is built from 14 residues. The V gene end was trimmed by 5 bases and the J gene end by 11 bases; junction bases not matched to a gene: 8. Germline CDR1 and CDR2: SNHLY and FYNNEI. The CDR3 is CASSPGQVSPPLHF. Here the CDR3 DNA reads TGTGCCAGCAGTCCGGGACAGGTTTCTCCACCCCTCCACTTT.

This chain links TRBV5-8 with TRBJ2-1; 8 bases map to TRBD1. There are 14 residues in the CDR3. CDR1 is SGHTS and CDR2 is YDEGEE in the germline V gene. Trimming took 4 bases from V and 5 from J; bases not matched to a gene: 5. The CDR3 sequence: CASSQDREDNEQFF. The CDR3 nucleotides read TGTGCCAGCAGCCAGGACAGGGAAGACAATGAGCAGTTCTTC.

This CDR3 is CASSVENGINEQFF. CDR3 in DNA: TGTGCCAGCAGCGTAGAGAACGGAATCAATGAGCAGTTCTTC. The rearrangement uses TRBV9 and TRBJ2-1, with D hard to call. The germline V gene has CDR1 SGDLS and CDR2 YYNGEE. This CDR3 region has 14 residues. V dropped 0 bases and J dropped 6 bases, with 10 bases sitting between them.

The rearrangement uses TRBV6-5 and TRBJ1-1; D gene ambiguous. V lost 2 bases, J lost 0 bases, and 4 bases lay in between. There are 13 residues in the CDR3. CDR1 is MNHEY, CDR2 SVGAGI, per germline. The DNA of the CDR3 is TGTGCCAGCAGTTACCTCATGAACACTGAAGCTTTCTTT. Its protein product is CASSYLMNTEAFF.

This chain connects TRBV12-3 or TRBV12-4 to TRBJ1-1, with D perhaps matching TRBD1 (5 bases). The CDR3 spans 12 residues. Trimming stripped 3 bases from V and 10 bases from J, with 12 bases between. The chain's CDR3 is CASSLRLRGAFF. DNA of the CDR3: TGTGCCAGCAGTTTGAGACTTAGGGGAGCTTTCTTT.